This note documents a single TCR beta chain sequence. Its specificity is unknown. The record originates from a study of persistence of HIV-infected CD4 T cells. Overall study findings and caveats: Antigen-responding cells were enriched for degenerate expanded CDR3beta sequences.

An overlapping HIV-1 Gag peptide pool stimulated these cells at roughly 0.97 ug/peptide/mL. CD40L-negative CD69-negative CD45RO-high memory CD4+ T cells were sorted as populations depleted of antigen-responding cells. These HIV-1-infected adults initiated suppressive ART in chronic infection. For at least 4 years, plasma HIV-1 RNA was undetectable (<50 copies/mL). For 18 hours, CD8-depleted PBMCs received anti-CD28/CD49d costimulation, a CD40-blocking antibody and enfuvirtide. From germline, CDR1 is LGHDT and CDR2 YNNKEL (reference sequence). The CDR3 is 14 amino acids. Trimming took 4 bases from V and 1 from J, leaving 10 bases between them. Sequencing used immunoSEQ version 4 in survey mode. The assay was immunoSEQ multiplex PCR, and TCRdb's table has in-frame clones only and misses some. Here the sample spans about 64,000 clones, about four fifths being singletons.

The chain is built from TRBV3-1 (or the pseudogene TRBV3-2) and TRBJ1-1; D is perhaps TRBD1 (5 bases). The sample in question was CD4+ T cells sorted from PBMCs after roughly 18-hour stimulation, obtained from a patient who received antiretroviral therapy. The TCR originated in an adult man with HIV who was CMV-seropositive. Here the CDR3 reads CASSRGTGNTEAFF. The CDR3 DNA reads as TGTGCCAGCAGCCGTGGGACTGGGAACACTGAAGCTTTCTTT.